This passage covers 10 T cell receptor beta chains from one sample sequenced in a study of cytomegalovirus exposure and HLA in healthy donors. PCR amplification relied on 60 Vbeta primers (plus 13 Jbeta primers). TCRdb's copy holds only in-frame clones and misses some; the assay was immunoSEQ multiplex PCR. The sample shows 99,000 or so clones, about 75% of them seen only once. The sample taken for sequencing was PBMCs. These receptors came from a man in his sixties in good health and CMV-seropositive.

This chain links TRBV6-1 with TRBJ1-3, with TRBD1 as a possible D gene (6 bases). The length of the CDR3 is 14 residues. Germline V gene data show CDR1 as MNHNS and CDR2 as SASEGT. Trimming pared 8 bases from V and 2 bases from J, leaving 13 bases between. The CDR3 here is CASQAGVAGNTIYF. The CDR3 DNA sequence: TGTGCCAGCCAGGCAGGGGTAGCTGGAAACACCATATATTTT.

V gene TRBV7-6 combines with J gene TRBJ2-5; 7 bases agree with TRBD2. This CDR3 comprises 16 residues. Germline values: CDR1 SGHVS, CDR2 FNYEAQ. V shed 1 base, J shed 1 base, and the junction held 6 bases outside the gene matches. The CDR3 loop is CASSLGFSGVQETQYF. For the CDR3, the DNA is TGTGCCAGCAGCTTAGGTTTCAGCGGGGTCCAAGAGACCCAGTACTTC.

CDR3 coding DNA: TGTGCCAGCTCACCCCTTCTCAAGAGCTCTGGAAACACCATATATTTT. Protein: CASSPLLKSSGNTIYF. This chain connects TRBV18 to TRBJ1-3; D unresolved. CDR1 and CDR2 from the germline V gene are KGHSH and LQKENI. V gave up 3 bases and J gave up 0 bases, with 12 bases separating them. The CDR3 totals 16 residues.

The chain is built from TRBV7-9 and TRBJ2-3, with 8 bases matching TRBD1. The CDR3 extends over 15 amino acids. Germline V gene data show CDR1 as SEHNR and CDR2 as FQNEAQ (reference sequence). V dropped 1 base and J dropped 4; count of bases not matched to a gene: 4. Written as DNA, the CDR3 is TGTGCCAGCAGCTTAGGGACAGGGAGTTCAGATACGCAGTATTTT. It codes for CASSLGTGSSDTQYF.

The V gene is TRBV6-1, the J gene TRBJ1-5, with TRBD1 as a possible D gene (5 bases). Looked up from germline, CDR1 is MNHNS and CDR2 is SASEGT. Trimming cost V 2 bases and J 7 bases, with 12 bases left between them. The CDR3 totals 14 residues. The CDR3 loop reads CASSEQGLGQPQHF. The CDR3 bases are TGTGCCAGCAGTGAACAGGGCCTAGGGCAGCCCCAGCATTTT.

The V gene is TRBV5-1, the J gene TRBJ2-3, with a tentative D call TRBD1 (6 bases). V was clipped by 3 bases and J by 1 base, with 9 bases between them. The CDR3 has 14 residues. Germline assignment: CDR1 SGHRS and CDR2 YFSETQ. The CDR3 protein is CASSSEGGTDTQYF. As DNA, the CDR3 is TGCGCCAGCAGCTCCGAGGGGGGCACAGATACGCAGTATTTT.

This clone was seen more than once but under ten times. V and J are TRBV7-9 and TRBJ1-1; 9 nucleotides agree with TRBD1. The germline CDR1 and CDR2 sequences are SEHNR and FQNEAQ (reference sequence). After removal of 5 bases from V and 1 base from J, the junction contained 11 bases not matched to a gene. This CDR3 spans 17 amino acids. The CDR3 bases are TGTGCCAGCAGCCTCGGACAGGGGCGCACCTCGAACACTGAAGCTTTCTTT. Protein product: CASSLGQGRTSNTEAFF.

The chain uses TRBV5-1 and TRBJ1-2; D possibly corresponds to TRBD1 (5 bases). CDR3 length: 16 residues. Germline V gives CDR1 SGHRS, CDR2 YFSETQ. V was clipped by 0 bases and J by 4 bases, with 16 bases between them. Written as DNA, the CDR3 is TGCGCCAGCAGCTTGGACCCAGGACACACCATCTATGGCTACACCTTC. Amino acids: CASSLDPGHTIYGYTF.

The rearrangement joins TRBV28 to TRBJ2-7; D remains unclear. The CDR3 runs 12 residues. CDR1 is MDHEN, CDR2 SYDVKM, per germline. Trimming left V 6 bases short and J 3 bases short, with 9 bases between. DNA of the CDR3: TGTGCCAGCAGCCCACTCCTCTACGAGCAGTACTTC. Translated: CASSPLLYEQYF.

This rearrangement joins TRBV27 to TRBJ2-5; the D gene is possibly TRBD2 (6 bases). Germline CDR1 reads MNHEY; CDR2 reads SMNVEV (reference sequence). Trimming took off 2 bases at V and 3 bases at J, with 7 bases between the two ends. There are 13 residues in the CDR3. Here the CDR3 DNA reads TGTGCCAGCAGTTTAGCGGGGAAAGAGACCCAGTACTTC. It codes for CASSLAGKETQYF.